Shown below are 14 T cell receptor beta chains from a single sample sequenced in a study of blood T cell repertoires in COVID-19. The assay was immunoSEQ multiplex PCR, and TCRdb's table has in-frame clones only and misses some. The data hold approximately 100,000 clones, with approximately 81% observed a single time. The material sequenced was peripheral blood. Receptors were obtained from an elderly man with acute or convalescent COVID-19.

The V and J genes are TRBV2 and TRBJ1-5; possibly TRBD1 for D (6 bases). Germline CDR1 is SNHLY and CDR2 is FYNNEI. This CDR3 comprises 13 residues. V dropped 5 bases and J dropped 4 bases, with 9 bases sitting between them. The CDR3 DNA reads TGTGCCAGCAGTTGGACAGCAAATCAGCCCCAGCATTTT. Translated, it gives CASSWTANQPQHF.

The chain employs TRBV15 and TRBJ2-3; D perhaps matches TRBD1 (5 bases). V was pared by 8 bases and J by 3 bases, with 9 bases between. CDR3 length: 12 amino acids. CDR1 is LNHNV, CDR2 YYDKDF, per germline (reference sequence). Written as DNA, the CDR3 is TGTGCCACCGGACAAATGACAGATACGCAGTATTTT. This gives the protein CATGQMTDTQYF.

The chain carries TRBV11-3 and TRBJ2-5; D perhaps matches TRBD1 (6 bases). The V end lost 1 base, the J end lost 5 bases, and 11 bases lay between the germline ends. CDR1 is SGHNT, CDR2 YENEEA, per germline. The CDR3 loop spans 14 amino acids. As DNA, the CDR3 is TGTGCCAGCAGCTTAGGCACAGGGTGGGAGACCCAGTACTTC. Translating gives CASSLGTGWETQYF.

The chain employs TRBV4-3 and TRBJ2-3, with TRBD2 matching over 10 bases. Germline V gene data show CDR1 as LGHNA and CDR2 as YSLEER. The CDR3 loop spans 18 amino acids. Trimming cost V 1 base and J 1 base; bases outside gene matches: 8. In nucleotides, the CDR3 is TGCGCCAGCAGCCAAGCCCCTACGCTAGCGGGAGGCACAGATACGCAGTATTTT. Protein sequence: CASSQAPTLAGGTDTQYF.

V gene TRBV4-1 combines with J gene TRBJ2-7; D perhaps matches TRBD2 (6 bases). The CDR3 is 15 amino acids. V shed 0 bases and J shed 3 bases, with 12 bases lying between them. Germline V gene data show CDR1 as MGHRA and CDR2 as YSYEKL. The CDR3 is CASSQDREEGYEQYF. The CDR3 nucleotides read TGCGCCAGCAGCCAAGATCGCGAGGAGGGCTACGAGCAGTACTTC.

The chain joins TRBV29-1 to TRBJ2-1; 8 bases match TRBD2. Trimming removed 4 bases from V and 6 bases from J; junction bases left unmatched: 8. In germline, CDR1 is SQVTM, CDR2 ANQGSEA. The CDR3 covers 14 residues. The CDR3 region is CSVVATSVGNEQFF. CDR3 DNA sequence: TGCAGCGTTGTAGCGACTAGCGTCGGCAATGAGCAGTTCTTC.

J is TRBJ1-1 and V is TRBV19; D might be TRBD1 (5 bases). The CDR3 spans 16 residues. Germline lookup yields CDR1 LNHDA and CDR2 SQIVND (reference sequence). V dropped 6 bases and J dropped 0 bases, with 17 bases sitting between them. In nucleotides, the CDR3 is TGTGCCAGTAGGTCCGGCAGGGAGGTCGTGAACACTGAAGCTTTCTTT. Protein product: CASRSGREVVNTEAFF.

The CDR3 loop reads CASSGEGGQFF. The CDR3 DNA reads as TGTGCCAGCAGCGGTGAAGGGGGGCAGTTCTTC. The J gene is TRBJ2-1, the V gene TRBV2, with a weak D call TRBD1 (6 bases). The CDR3 is 11 residues long. The ends were cut back, 6 bases at V and 12 bases at J, with 12 bases in the middle. Per germline, CDR1 SNHLY and CDR2 FYNNEI.

The CDR3 DNA reads as TGTGCCAGCAGCGTAGGCCTAGCGGGGACCTACGAGCAGTACTTC. Translated, it gives CASSVGLAGTYEQYF. The chain is built from TRBV9 and TRBJ2-7; the match to TRBD2 covers 9 bases. CDR1 is SGDLS and CDR2 is YYNGEE in the germline V gene. Trimming took 0 bases from V and 2 from J; bases not matched to a gene: 3. The CDR3 consists of 15 residues.

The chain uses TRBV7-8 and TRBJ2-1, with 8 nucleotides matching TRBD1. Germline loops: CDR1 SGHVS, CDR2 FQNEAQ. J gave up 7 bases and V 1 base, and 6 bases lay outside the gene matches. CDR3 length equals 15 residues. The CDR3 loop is CASSLDRTGMNEQFF. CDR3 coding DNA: TGTGCCAGCAGCTTAGATCGGACAGGGATGAATGAGCAGTTCTTC.

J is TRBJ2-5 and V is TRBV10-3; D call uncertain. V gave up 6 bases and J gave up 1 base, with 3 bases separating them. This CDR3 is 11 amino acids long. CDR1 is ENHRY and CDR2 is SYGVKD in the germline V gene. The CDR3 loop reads CAISSQETQYF. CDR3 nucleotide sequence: TGTGCCATCAGCTCCCAAGAGACCCAGTACTTC.

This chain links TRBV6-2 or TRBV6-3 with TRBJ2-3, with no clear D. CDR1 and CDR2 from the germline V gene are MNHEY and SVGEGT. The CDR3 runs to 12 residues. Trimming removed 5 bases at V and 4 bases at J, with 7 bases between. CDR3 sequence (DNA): TGTGCCAGCAGTCGGTCCTCAGATACGCAGTATTTT. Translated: CASSRSSDTQYF.

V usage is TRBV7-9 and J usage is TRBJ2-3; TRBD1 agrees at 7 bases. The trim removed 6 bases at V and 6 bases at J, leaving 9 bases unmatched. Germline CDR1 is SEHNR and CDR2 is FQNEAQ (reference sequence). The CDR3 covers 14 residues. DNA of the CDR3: TGTGCCAGCAGTCAGGGGACAGCAGGGGATACGCAGTATTTT. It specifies CASSQGTAGDTQYF.

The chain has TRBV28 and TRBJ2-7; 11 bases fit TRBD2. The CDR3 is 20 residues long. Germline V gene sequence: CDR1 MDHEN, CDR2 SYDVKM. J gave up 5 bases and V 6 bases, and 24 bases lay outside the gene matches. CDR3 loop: CASSSPHLSGREVNLDEQYF. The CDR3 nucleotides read TGTGCCAGCAGCTCACCCCACCTTAGCGGGAGGGAGGTTAATTTGGACGAGCAGTACTTC.